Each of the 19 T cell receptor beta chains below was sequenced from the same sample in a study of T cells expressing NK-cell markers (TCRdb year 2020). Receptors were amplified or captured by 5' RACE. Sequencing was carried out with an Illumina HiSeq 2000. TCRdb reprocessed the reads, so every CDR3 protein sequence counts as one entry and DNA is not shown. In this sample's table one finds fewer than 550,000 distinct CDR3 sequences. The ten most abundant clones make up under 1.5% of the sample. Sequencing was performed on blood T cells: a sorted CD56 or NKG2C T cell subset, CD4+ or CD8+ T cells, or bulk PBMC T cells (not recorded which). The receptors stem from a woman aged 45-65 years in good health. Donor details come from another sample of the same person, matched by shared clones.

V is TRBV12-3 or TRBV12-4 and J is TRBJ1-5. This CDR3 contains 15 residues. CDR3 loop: CASSPPGNSNQPQHF.

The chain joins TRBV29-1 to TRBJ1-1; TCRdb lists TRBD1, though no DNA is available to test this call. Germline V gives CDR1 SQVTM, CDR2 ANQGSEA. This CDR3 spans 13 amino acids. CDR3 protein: CSVVGPYFTEAFF.

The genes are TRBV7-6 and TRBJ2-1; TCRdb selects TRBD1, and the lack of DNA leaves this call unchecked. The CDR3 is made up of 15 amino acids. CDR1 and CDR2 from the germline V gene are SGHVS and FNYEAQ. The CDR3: CASSFLGQGYNEQFF.

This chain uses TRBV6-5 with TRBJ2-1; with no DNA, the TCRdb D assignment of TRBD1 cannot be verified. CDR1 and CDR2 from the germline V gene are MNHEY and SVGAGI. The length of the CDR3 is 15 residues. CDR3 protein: CASRRTGGSYNEQFF.

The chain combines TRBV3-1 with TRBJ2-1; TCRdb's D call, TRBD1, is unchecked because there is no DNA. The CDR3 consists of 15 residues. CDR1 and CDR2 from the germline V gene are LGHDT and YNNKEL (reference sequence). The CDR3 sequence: CASSQDWTGSNEQFF.

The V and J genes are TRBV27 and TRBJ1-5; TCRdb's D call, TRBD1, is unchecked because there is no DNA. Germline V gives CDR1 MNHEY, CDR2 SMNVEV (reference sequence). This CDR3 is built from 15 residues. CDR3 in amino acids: CASRARQGINQPQHF.

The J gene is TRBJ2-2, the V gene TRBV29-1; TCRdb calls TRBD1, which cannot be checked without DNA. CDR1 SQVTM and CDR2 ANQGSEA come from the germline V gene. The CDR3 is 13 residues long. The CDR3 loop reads CSVRDFAPGSCFF.

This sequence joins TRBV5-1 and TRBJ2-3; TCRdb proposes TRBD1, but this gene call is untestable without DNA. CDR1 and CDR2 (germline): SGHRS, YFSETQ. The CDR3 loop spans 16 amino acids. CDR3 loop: CASSFLGGAATDTQYF.

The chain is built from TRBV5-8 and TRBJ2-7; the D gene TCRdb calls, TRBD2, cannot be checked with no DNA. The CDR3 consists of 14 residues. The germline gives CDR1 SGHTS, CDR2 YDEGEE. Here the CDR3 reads CASRGHSPPYEQYF.

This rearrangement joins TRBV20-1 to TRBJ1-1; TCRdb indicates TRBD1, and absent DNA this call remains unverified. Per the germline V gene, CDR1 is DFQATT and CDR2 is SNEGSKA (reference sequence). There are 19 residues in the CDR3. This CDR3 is CSARAMGSDIAFRVTEAFF.

The CDR3 spells CASSFLRTSDGVNEQFF. The V call is TRBV5-1, the J call TRBJ2-1. The CDR3 extends over 17 amino acids. From germline, CDR1 is SGHRS and CDR2 YFSETQ.

Here the CDR3 reads CASSSMRRAADTQYF. The genes are TRBV11-2 and TRBJ2-3; TCRdb designates TRBD2, a call that cannot be tested without DNA. The V gene's germline CDR1 is SGHAT and CDR2 FQNNGV. The CDR3 sequence is 15 residues long.

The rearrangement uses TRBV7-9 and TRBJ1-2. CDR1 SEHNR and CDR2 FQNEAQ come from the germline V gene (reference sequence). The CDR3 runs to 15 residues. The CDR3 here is CASSLVEGRIVGYTF.

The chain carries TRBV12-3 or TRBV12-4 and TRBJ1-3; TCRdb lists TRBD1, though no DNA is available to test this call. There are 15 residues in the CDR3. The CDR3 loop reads CASIIGQGAGNTIYF.

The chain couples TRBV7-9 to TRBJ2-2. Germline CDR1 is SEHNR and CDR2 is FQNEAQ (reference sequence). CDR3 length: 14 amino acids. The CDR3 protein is CASSRTGSTGELFF.

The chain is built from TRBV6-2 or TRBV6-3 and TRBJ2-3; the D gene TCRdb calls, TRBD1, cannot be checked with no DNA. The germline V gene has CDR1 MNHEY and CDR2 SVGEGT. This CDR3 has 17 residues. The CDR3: CASSISRSAVSTDTQYF.

CDR3 protein: CASSSGLAGTSYEQYF. The chain uses TRBV6-5 and TRBJ2-7; checking the TCRdb D call of TRBD2 is not possible without DNA. Germline V gene lookup returns CDR1 MNHEY and CDR2 SVGAGI. The CDR3 has 16 amino acids.

The CDR3 here is CASSWGRVANTGELFF. This sequence joins TRBV12-3 or TRBV12-4 and TRBJ2-2. The CDR3 totals 16 residues.

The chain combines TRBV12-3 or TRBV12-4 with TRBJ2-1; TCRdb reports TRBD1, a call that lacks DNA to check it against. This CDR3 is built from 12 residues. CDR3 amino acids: CASRDRANEQFF.